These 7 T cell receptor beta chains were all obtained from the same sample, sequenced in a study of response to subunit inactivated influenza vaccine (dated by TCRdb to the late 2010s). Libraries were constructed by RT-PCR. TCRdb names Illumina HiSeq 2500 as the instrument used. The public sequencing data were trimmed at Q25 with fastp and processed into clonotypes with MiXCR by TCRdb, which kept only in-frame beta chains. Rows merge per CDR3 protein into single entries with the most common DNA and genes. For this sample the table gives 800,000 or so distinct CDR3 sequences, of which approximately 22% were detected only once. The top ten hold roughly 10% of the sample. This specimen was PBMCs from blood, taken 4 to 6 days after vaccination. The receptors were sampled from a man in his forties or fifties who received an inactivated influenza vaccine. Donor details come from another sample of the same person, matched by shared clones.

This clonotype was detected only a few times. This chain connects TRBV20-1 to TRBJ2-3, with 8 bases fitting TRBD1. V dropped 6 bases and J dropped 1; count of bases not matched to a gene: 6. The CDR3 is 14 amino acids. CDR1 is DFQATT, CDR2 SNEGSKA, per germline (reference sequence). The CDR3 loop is CSAEGQGGTDTQYF. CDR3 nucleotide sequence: TGCAGTGCCGAAGGACAGGGTGGCACAGATACGCAGTATTTT.

The CDR3 DNA follows: TGCGCCAGCAGCTGGGGACTCAAAGAGACCCAGTACTTC. Translation gives CASSWGLKETQYF. The rearrangement uses TRBV5-1 and TRBJ2-5; possibly TRBD2 for D (6 bases). The CDR3 extends over 13 amino acids. V was trimmed by 3 bases and J by 3 bases, leaving 9 bases between them. Germline-derived CDR1 and CDR2 are SGHRS and YFSETQ. The variable domain in full, with the rest retrieved from reference TRBV5-1 and TRBJ2-5, is KAGVTQTPRYLIKTRGQQVTLSCSPISGHRSVSWYQQTPGQGLQFLFEYFSETQRNKGNFPGRFSGRQFSNSRSEMNVSTLELGDSALYLCASSWGLKETQYFGPGTRLLVL.

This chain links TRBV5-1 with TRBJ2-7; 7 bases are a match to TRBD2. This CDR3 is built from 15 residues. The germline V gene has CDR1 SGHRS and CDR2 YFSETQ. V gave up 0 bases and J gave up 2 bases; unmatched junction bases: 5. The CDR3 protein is CASSLGSGGTYEQYF. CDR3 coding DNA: TGCGCCAGCAGCTTGGGTTCGGGGGGAACCTACGAGCAGTACTTC. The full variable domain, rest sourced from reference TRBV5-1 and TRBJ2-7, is KAGVTQTPRYLIKTRGQQVTLSCSPISGHRSVSWYQQTPGQGLQFLFEYFSETQRNKGNFPGRFSGRQFSNSRSEMNVSTLELGDSALYLCASSLGSGGTYEQYFGPGTRLTVT.

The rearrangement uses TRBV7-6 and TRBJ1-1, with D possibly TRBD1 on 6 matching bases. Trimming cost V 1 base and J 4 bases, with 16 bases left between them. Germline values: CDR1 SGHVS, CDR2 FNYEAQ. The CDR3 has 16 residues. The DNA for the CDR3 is TGTGCCAGCAGCTTAGTAGGGGGGCAGGGAGCCACTGAAGCTTTCTTT. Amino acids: CASSLVGGQGATEAFF.

This CDR3 is CASRLPGNEQFF. The CDR3 nucleotides are TGTGCCAGCAGGTTGCCAGGGAATGAGCAGTTCTTC. The rearrangement uses TRBV5-6 and TRBJ2-1, with D maybe TRBD1 (5 bases). The length of the CDR3 is 12 residues. Germline V CDR1 and CDR2: SGHDT, YYEEEE. V shed 5 bases and J shed 7 bases, with 10 bases lying between them.

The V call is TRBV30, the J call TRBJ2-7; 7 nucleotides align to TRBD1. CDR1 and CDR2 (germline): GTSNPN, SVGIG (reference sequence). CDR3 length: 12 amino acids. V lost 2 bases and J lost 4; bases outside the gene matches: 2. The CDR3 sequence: CAWSNRGYEQYF. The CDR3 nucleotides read TGTGCCTGGAGTAACAGGGGATACGAGCAGTACTTC.

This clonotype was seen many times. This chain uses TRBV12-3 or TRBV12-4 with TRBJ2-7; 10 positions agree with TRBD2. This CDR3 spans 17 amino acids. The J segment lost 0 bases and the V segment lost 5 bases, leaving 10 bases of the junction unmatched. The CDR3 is CASSPRRVAGGSYEQYF. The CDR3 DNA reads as TGTGCCAGCAGTCCTCGGCGGGTAGCGGGAGGCTCCTACGAGCAGTACTTC.